What follows describes a single TCR beta chain. Its antigen is as yet unknown. Since a much larger clone is just one base distant, this may be a read error. The library was built from around 380 ng RNA with molecular barcoded adaptors for alpha/delta and beta/gamma chains. MiXCR was run by TCRdb on the reads, yielding one entry per CDR3 protein. This table has about 38,000 distinct CDR3 sequences, roughly an eighth appearing once. At the time of active disease, bone marrow was collected from every patient. The germline V gene has CDR1 MGHRA and CDR2 YSYEKL. This CDR3 is built from 15 residues. The data belong to a study of read filtering for tumor transcriptome and immune sequencing. Study-wide points: Without single-read clonotypes, shared clonotype proportions correlated more between IR-seq and RNA-seq. IR-seq captured clonotypes deeper and more reliably than RNA-seq.

The V and J genes are TRBV4-1 and TRBJ1-4; D may be TRBD1 (5 bases). Input material: a population of CD138-negative cells sorted from bone marrow. The sequence came from a donor over 35 with multiple myeloma. CDR3 sequence: CASSLSYSQGEKRFF. Written as DNA, the CDR3 is TGCGCCAGCAGCCTTTCGTACTCCCAAGGGGAAAAACGGTTTTTT.